This T cell receptor beta chain was captured in a study of CD8 T cells in Susac syndrome. Study-wide findings and caveats: The authors acknowledged that their TCR sequencing and HLA analysis involved a relatively small number of individuals.

Only one count was recorded for this clonotype. What it recognizes is unknown. High-throughput TCR beta sequencing covered peripheral CD8+ and CD4+ T cells. The CD8+ and CD4+ T cells were isolated magnetically using a negative isolation approach, whereas the TEMRA cells were enriched by FACS. Per the germline V gene, CDR1 is DFQATT and CDR2 is SNEGSKA (reference sequence). The CDR3 has 15 residues. The junction had 3 bases not matched to a gene; V was cut back by 1 base and J by 1 base. With random hexamers, reverse transcription was performed on about 0.5 to 1 ug of RNA. TCRdb reprocessed the immunoSEQ multiplex PCR reads with MiXCR, giving one entry per CDR3 protein. The repertoire holds some 260,000 distinct CDR3 sequences, with just over 90% as singletons.

This TCR was recovered from a human donor with multiple sclerosis. This rearrangement joins TRBV20-1 to TRBJ2-3, with TRBD2 matching 9 bases. The sequenced sample consisted of CD4+ T cells from PBMCs. CDR3 sequence reads: CSARVSGRRTDTQYF. CDR3 DNA sequence: TGCAGTGCTAGAGTCAGCGGGAGGCGCACAGATACGCAGTATTTT.